This T cell receptor beta chain was documented in a study of CD8 T cells in Susac syndrome. Sequencing of TCR beta drew on CD8+ and CD4+ T cells from blood. The Susac syndrome patients fit the recently defined diagnostic criteria for definite or probable disease. The CDR3 is 12 residues long. The V and J ends lost 3 bases and 5 bases respectively, with 10 bases between them. Germline V gene sequence: CDR1 SQVTM, CDR2 ANQGSEA. After extraction with the RNeasy kit, about 0.45 to 1 ug of the RNA was reverse transcribed using random hexamers. Via MiXCR, TCRdb re-called the immunoSEQ multiplex PCR reads, giving one row per CDR3 protein. This table holds about 180,000 distinct CDR3 sequences, around 94% found once.

The chain combines TRBV29-1 with TRBJ1-2, with D unclear. This receptor was identified in a human donor with Susac syndrome. The sequenced material came from CD4+ T cells from PBMCs. The CDR3 is CSVDGESYGYTF. In DNA form, the CDR3 reads TGCAGCGTTGACGGGGAGTCATATGGCTACACCTTC.